Each of the 9 T cell receptor beta chains below was sequenced from the same sample in a study of OX40 agonist ivuxolimab in advanced cancers. Profiled with immunoSEQ multiplex PCR; TCRdb holds only in-frame clones, not every one. Of roughly 70,000 clones in the sample, roughly 80% were seen once. The source was CD4+ or CD8+ T cells sorted from blood, collected in a trial of the OX40 agonist ivuxolimab. The receptors come from an adult with an advanced solid tumor such as melanoma, head and neck, liver or kidney cancer.

The chain joins TRBV19 to TRBJ2-2; D is ambiguous. The V end was cut by 7 bases, the J end by 1 base, with 7 bases between. The CDR3 runs 13 residues. CDR1 and CDR2 (germline): LNHDA, SQIVND (reference sequence). The CDR3 region has the DNA TGTGCCAGTACTCCTCGGAACACCGGGGAGCTGTTTTTT. It specifies CASTPRNTGELFF.

The chain has TRBV6-1 and TRBJ2-7; TRBD1 might be the D (6 bases). The CDR3 loop spans 15 amino acids. Deletions cut 7 bases from V and 3 bases from J, with 19 bases between. CDR1 and CDR2 from the germline V gene are MNHNS and SASEGT. The CDR3 loop is CASNIAGQGRYEQYF. In nucleotides, the CDR3 is TGTGCCAGCAACATAGCCGGGCAGGGGCGCTACGAGCAGTACTTC.

This clone has a single count. CDR3 coding DNA: TGTGCCAGTAAGGGGGGCTCCTACAATGAGCAGTTCTTC. Translation gives CASKGGSYNEQFF. V is TRBV19 and J is TRBJ2-1; D may correspond to TRBD1 or TRBD2 (6 bases each). Germline-derived CDR1 and CDR2 are LNHDA and SQIVND (reference sequence). The V end lost 7 bases, the J end lost 0 bases, and 7 bases lay between the germline ends. This CDR3 has 13 amino acids.

V usage is TRBV5-5 and J usage is TRBJ2-2; D is uncertain. Germline V gives CDR1 SGHKS, CDR2 YYEKEE (reference sequence). The CDR3 is 15 amino acids. V lost 4 bases to trimming and J lost 0 bases, with 10 bases between them. Here the CDR3 reads CASSLGHSNTGELFF. CDR3 DNA: TGTGCCAGCAGCCTGGGCCACTCGAACACCGGGGAGCTGTTTTTT. Complete variable domain (other parts from reference TRBV5-5 and TRBJ2-2): DAGVTQSPTHLIKTRGQQVTLRCSPISGHKSVSWYQQVLGQGPQFIFQYYEKEERGRGNFPDRFSARQFPNYSSELNVNALLLGDSALYLCASSLGHSNTGELFFGEGSRLTVL.

This clone was counted only a few times. The chain recombines TRBV10-2 with TRBJ1-5; 7 bases map to TRBD1. The CDR3 extends over 15 amino acids. V was clipped by 6 bases and J by 6 bases; unmatched bases: 11. CDR1 WSHSY and CDR2 SAAADI come from the germline V gene. The CDR3 loop is CASRQGGSSVQPQHF. In nucleotides, the CDR3 is TGCGCCAGCAGGCAGGGGGGCAGTTCGGTTCAGCCCCAGCATTTT.

This clone appeared a single time. Compared with germline, one end of the junction differs, possibly owing to a read error. The chain is built from TRBV6-1 and TRBJ2-1, with a possible D match to TRBD2 (6 bases). CDR1 is MNHNS, CDR2 SASEGT, per germline. This CDR3 is 13 amino acids long. CDR3 amino acids: CTSGSEAYNEQFF. DNA for the CDR3: TGTACCAGCGGGTCAGAGGCCTACAATGAGCAGTTCTTC.

The chain recombines TRBV2 with TRBJ1-2; the match to TRBD1 covers 11 bases. Germline trimming cut 5 bases from V and 8 bases from J; bases unmatched to any gene: 13. Per germline, CDR1 SNHLY and CDR2 FYNNEI. The CDR3 is 16 amino acids. CDR3 region: CASSRTGGLLTLGYTF. Here the CDR3 DNA reads TGTGCCAGCAGTCGGACAGGGGGCCTTCTAACTTTGGGCTACACCTTC.

The chain employs TRBV29-1 and TRBJ2-2, with a weak D call TRBD1 (5 bases). The CDR3 contains 14 residues. V gave up 6 bases and J gave up 1 base, with 12 bases separating them. CDR1 SQVTM and CDR2 ANQGSEA come from the germline V gene. The chain's CDR3 is CSVAKQGNTGELFF. CDR3 sequence (DNA): TGCAGCGTGGCTAAGCAGGGGAACACCGGGGAGCTGTTTTTT.

V and J are TRBV18 and TRBJ2-1, with 9 nucleotides matching TRBD1. Germline assignment: CDR1 KGHSH and CDR2 LQKENI. V gave up 0 bases and J gave up 5 bases; unmatched junction bases: 2. The CDR3 sequence is 15 residues long. The CDR3 DNA is TGTGCCAGCTCACCACCCGGACAGGGGAACAATGAGCAGTTCTTC. Protein product: CASSPPGQGNNEQFF.